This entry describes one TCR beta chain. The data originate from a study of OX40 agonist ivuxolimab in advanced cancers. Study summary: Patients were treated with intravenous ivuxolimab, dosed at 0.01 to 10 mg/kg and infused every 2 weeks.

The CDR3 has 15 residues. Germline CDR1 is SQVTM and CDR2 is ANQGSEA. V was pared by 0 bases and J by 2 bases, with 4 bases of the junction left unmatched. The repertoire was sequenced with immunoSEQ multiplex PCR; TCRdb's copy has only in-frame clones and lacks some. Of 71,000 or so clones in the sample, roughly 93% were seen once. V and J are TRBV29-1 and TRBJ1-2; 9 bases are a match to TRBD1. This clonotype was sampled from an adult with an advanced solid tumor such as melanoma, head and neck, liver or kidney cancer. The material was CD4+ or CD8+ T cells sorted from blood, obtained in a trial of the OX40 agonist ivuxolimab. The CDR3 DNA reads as TGCAGCGTTGAAGAATCCGACAGGGGGAACTATGGCTACACCTTC. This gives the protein CSVEESDRGNYGYTF.